Sequencing of this TCR beta chain was carried out in a study of blood T cell repertoires in COVID-19. Sequencing was performed with immunoSEQ multiplex PCR; in TCRdb, only in-frame clones are kept and a portion is missing. The table includes 90,000 to 120,000 clones, approximately 88% detected once. This CDR3 is built from 14 residues. Germline CDR1 is SGHTA and CDR2 is FQGNSA. The V end was cut by 5 bases, the J end by 5 bases, with 15 bases between. This sequence joins TRBV7-2 and TRBJ1-1, with D perhaps matching TRBD1 (6 bases). The specimen was peripheral blood. This receptor was obtained from a man in his forties with active or convalescent COVID-19. In DNA form, the CDR3 reads TGTGCCAGCAGCGGGGGGGGGCTGAGGACTGAAGCTTTCTTT. It yields the protein CASSGGGLRTEAFF.